These 18 T cell receptor beta chains share one sample of origin, sequenced in a study of T cells in localized non-small cell lung cancer. Profiled with immunoSEQ multiplex PCR; TCRdb holds only in-frame clones, not every one. The sample contains some 9,700 clones, just under 90% of which appear only once. Material: peripheral blood, obtained before any cancer treatment. These receptors came from a female donor aged 60 or older with stage II squamous cell lung carcinoma.

The chain is built from TRBV4-2 and TRBJ2-1; 7 nucleotides align to TRBD1. Germline assignment: CDR1 LGHNA and CDR2 YNFKEQ. Trimming at V came to 7 bases and at J to 4 bases, leaving 16 bases not matched to a gene. CDR3 length: 17 amino acids. This CDR3 reads CASTFEPAGGLYNEQFF. The DNA for the CDR3 is TGTGCCAGCACCTTCGAGCCGGCAGGGGGTTTGTACAATGAGCAGTTCTTC.

The rearrangement joins TRBV5-1 to TRBJ2-1, with 7 bases fitting TRBD1. V was pared by 3 bases and J by 5 bases, with 2 bases of the junction left unmatched. CDR1 SGHRS and CDR2 YFSETQ come from the germline V gene. CDR3 length: 13 amino acids. CDR3 nucleotide sequence: TGCGCCAGCAGCTCGGGACAGAACAATGAGCAGTTCTTC. It codes for CASSSGQNNEQFF.

This clone was recorded once. This chain uses TRBV11-2 with TRBJ1-1; 7 positions agree with TRBD1. The germline V gene has CDR1 SGHAT and CDR2 FQNNGV. The CDR3 covers 15 residues. The junction had 8 bases not matched to a gene; V was cut back by 4 bases and J by 3 bases. In DNA, the CDR3 is TGTGCCAGCAGCTCAACCACAGGGGCCCACACTGAAGCTTTCTTT. This sequence encodes CASSSTTGAHTEAFF.

The V gene is TRBV29-1, the J gene TRBJ1-1, with D uncertain. Looked up from germline, CDR1 is SQVTM and CDR2 is ANQGSEA. This CDR3 spans 12 amino acids. Trimming left V 0 bases short and J 1 base short, with 3 bases between. DNA for the CDR3: TGCAGCGTTGAAGAGCAGAACACTGAAGCTTTCTTT. Amino acids: CSVEEQNTEAFF.

The CDR3 DNA reads as TGTGCCAGTAAACTGCCCCGGACAGGTTGGGGCACAGATACGCAGTATTTT. This sequence encodes CASKLPRTGWGTDTQYF. This chain uses TRBV19 with TRBJ2-3; TRBD1 matches 7 bases. Trimming removed 7 bases from V and 1 base from J; junction bases left unmatched: 14. Germline values: CDR1 LNHDA, CDR2 SQIVND (reference sequence). CDR3 length: 17 residues.

The chain combines TRBV11-2 with TRBJ2-7; no clear D. The length of the CDR3 is 13 residues. CDR1 SGHAT and CDR2 FQNNGV come from the germline V gene. V shed 4 bases and J shed 4 bases, with 11 bases lying between them. CDR3 protein: CASSSPLPYEQYV. The CDR3 bases are TGTGCCAGCAGCTCACCCCTACCTTACGAGCAGTACGTC.

This chain joins TRBV18 and TRBJ2-5; D call uncertain. The V end was cut by 3 bases, the J end by 1 base, with 9 bases between. The germline CDR1 and CDR2 sequences are KGHSH and LQKENI. The CDR3 is made up of 14 amino acids. In DNA form, the CDR3 reads TGTGCCAGCTCACCCCGTGTGGCCCAAGAGACCCAGTACTTC. Its protein product is CASSPRVAQETQYF.

The rearrangement links TRBV5-1 to TRBJ2-2; no firm D call. Deletions cut 7 bases from V and 0 bases from J, with 10 bases between. CDR1 is SGHRS, CDR2 YFSETQ, per germline. The CDR3 spans 14 residues. The CDR3 DNA sequence: TGCGCCAGCCGAGAGGCTTCGAACACCGGGGAGCTGTTTTTT. The encoded protein is CASREASNTGELFF.

This clone was detected a few times. The chain is built from TRBV21-1 and TRBJ1-6; TRBD1, as called in the table, went unchecked against the DNA. TRBV21-1 is designated a pseudogene. This CDR3 is 18 amino acids long. In DNA form, the CDR3 reads TGTGCCAGCAGCAATAAAAGAGTGGGACAGGGAGAAAATTCACCCCTCCACTTT. This gives the protein CASSNKRVGQGENSPLHF.

The chain carries TRBV5-4 and TRBJ1-2; D might be TRBD1 (5 bases). This CDR3 has 16 residues. Trimming removed 0 bases at V and 2 bases at J, with 14 bases between. Per the germline V gene, CDR1 is SGHNT and CDR2 is YYREEE (reference sequence). The CDR3 sequence: CASSLAPQDPNYGYTF. CDR3 DNA sequence: TGTGCCAGCAGCTTGGCCCCACAGGACCCCAACTATGGCTACACCTTC.

The chain links TRBV7-2 to TRBJ1-4; D possibly corresponds to TRBD1 (5 bases). The germline V gene encodes CDR1 SGHTA and CDR2 FQGNSA. V was shortened by 4 bases and J by 11 bases, with 14 bases between the two germline ends. The CDR3 has 13 residues. CDR3 DNA sequence: TGTGCCAGCAGCTGGGGGGGGAGCGGGAAACTGTTTTTT. Translation gives CASSWGGSGKLFF. The full variable domain, its missing parts supplied by reference TRBV7-2 and TRBJ1-4, is GAGVSQSPSNKVTEKGKDVELRCDPISGHTALYWYRQSLGQGLEFLIYFQGNSAPDKSGLPSDRFSAERTGGSVSTLTIQRTQQEDSAVYLCASSWGGSGKLFFGSGTQLSVL.

This clone appeared once. The chain recombines TRBV19 with TRBJ2-1; D is ambiguous. This CDR3 has 13 amino acids. V was pared by 5 bases and J by 12 bases, with 17 bases between. From germline, CDR1 is LNHDA and CDR2 SQIVND (reference sequence). The DNA of the CDR3 is TGTGCCAGTAGTTCTATTAACCGCCAAGGGCAGTTCTTC. Its translation is CASSSINRQGQFF. Supplemented by reference TRBV19 and TRBJ2-1, the full variable domain reads DGGITQSPKYLFRKEGQNVTLSCEQNLNHDAMYWYRQDPGQGLRLIYYSQIVNDFQKGDIAEGYSVSREKKESFPLTVTSAQKNPTAFYLCASSSINRQGQFFGPGTRLTVL.

The genes are TRBV9 and TRBJ1-2; D may be TRBD1 (5 bases). The CDR3 sequence is 13 residues long. V was clipped by 2 bases and J by 7 bases, with 12 bases between them. CDR1 and CDR2 (germline): SGDLS, YYNGEE. The CDR3: CASSVTDEAGYTF. The DNA for the CDR3 is TGTGCCAGCAGCGTGACAGACGAGGCTGGCTACACCTTC. Full variable domain (missing parts from reference TRBV9 and TRBJ1-2): DSGVTQTPKHLITATGQRVTLRCSPRSGDLSVYWYQQSLDQGLQFLIQYYNGEERAKGNILERFSAQQFPDLHSELNLSSLELGDSALYFCASSVTDEAGYTFGSGTRLTVV.

The chain couples TRBV28 to TRBJ1-2; D is undetermined. The CDR3 has 14 residues. The germline gives CDR1 MDHEN, CDR2 SYDVKM. Deletions cut 3 bases from V and 8 bases from J, with 16 bases between. This chain's CDR3 is CASSFVQKAGGYTF. CDR3 sequence (DNA): TGTGCCAGCAGTTTCGTACAAAAGGCGGGGGGCTACACCTTC.

V is TRBV28 and J is TRBJ1-2; 7 bases fit TRBD1. Germline V gene lookup returns CDR1 MDHEN and CDR2 SYDVKM. J was trimmed by 5 bases and V by 5 bases; bases with no gene match: 8. The CDR3 is 14 amino acids. CDR3 DNA: TGTGCCAGCAGTACTACTCAGACAGGGTATGGCTACACCTTC. It translates to CASSTTQTGYGYTF.

V gene TRBV2 combines with J gene TRBJ1-1; D ambiguous. The CDR3 is made up of 14 amino acids. V lost 4 bases, J lost 1 base, and 10 bases lay in between. Germline lookup yields CDR1 SNHLY and CDR2 FYNNEI. Here the CDR3 DNA reads TGTGCCAGCAGTGTTAGAATTTCGAACACTGAAGCTTTCTTT. It is translated as CASSVRISNTEAFF.

The chain combines TRBV27 with TRBJ1-2; unclear D gene. This CDR3 has 18 amino acids. Germline V gives CDR1 MNHEY, CDR2 SMNVEV (reference sequence). V lost 4 bases and J 5 bases, leaving 26 bases between the germline ends. This CDR3 reads CASSSARSEGRSAYGYTF. Written as DNA, the CDR3 is TGTGCCAGCAGTTCCGCGAGATCGGAAGGCAGGTCGGCATATGGCTACACCTTC.

CDR3 sequence reads: CASRGGGGHEQYF. In nucleotides, the CDR3 is TGTGCCAGCAGAGGAGGGGGCGGACACGAGCAGTACTTC. The chain couples TRBV27 to TRBJ2-7; tentatively, D is TRBD1 (7 bases). Germline CDR1 MNHEY, CDR2 SMNVEV (reference sequence). This CDR3 is 13 amino acids long. V was trimmed by 6 bases and J by 5 bases, leaving 14 bases between them.